This T cell receptor (beta chain) is from a study of PD-L1 blockade in urothelial cancer. The CDR3 loop spans 13 amino acids. The germline CDR1 and CDR2 sequences are LNHDA and SQIVND (reference sequence). The V end lost 7 bases, the J end lost 8 bases, and 17 bases lay between the germline ends. Data came from immunoSEQ multiplex PCR; TCRdb stores just in-frame clones and leaves some out. The sample lists 28,000 or so clones; about 86% were seen once. The receptor comes from a man aged 55 to 69 with urothelial cancer. V is TRBV19 and J is TRBJ1-2, with D maybe TRBD1 (5 bases). The sample was PBMCs, taken around atezolizumab (anti-PD-L1) treatment. The CDR3 nucleotides read TGTGCCAGTACCTCGGGACTTCTCTGGGGCTACACCTTC. Its protein product is CASTSGLLWGYTF.